This entry lists 10 T cell receptor beta chains sequenced from one sample in a study of shared clonotypes between healthy human individuals. The assay was immunoSEQ multiplex PCR, and TCRdb's table has in-frame clones only and misses some. The table shows 2,500,000 or so clones, with under 95% occurring only once. Sequenced material: naive CD4+ T cells from PBMCs. The subset was: CD45RA+ positively selected. The receptors come from a man aged 18 to 29 in good health. Some clones in this sample may be carry-over from other donors' samples.

The chain joins TRBV15 to TRBJ1-5; D is possibly TRBD1 (5 bases). V was pared by 1 base and J by 0 bases, with 10 bases between. The germline CDR1 and CDR2 sequences are LNHNV and YYDKDF (reference sequence). The CDR3 spans 16 residues. The CDR3 protein is CATSRVSGNSNQPQHF. CDR3 DNA: TGTGCCACCAGCAGAGTATCAGGGAATAGCAATCAGCCCCAGCATTTT.

The chain carries TRBV7-7 and TRBJ2-1; 10 nucleotides match TRBD2. V lost 3 bases and J lost 0; bases outside the gene matches: 2. The CDR3 is 16 residues long. Germline V CDR1 and CDR2: SSHAT, FNYEAQ (reference sequence). The CDR3 DNA reads as TGTGCCAGCAGCTTTTCTAGCGGGAGCTCCTACAATGAGCAGTTCTTC. This encodes CASSFSSGSSYNEQFF.

The chain carries TRBV28 and TRBJ1-5; 8 bases agree with TRBD1. Germline CDR1 is MDHEN and CDR2 is SYDVKM. CDR3 length equals 15 residues. Trimming at V came to 3 bases and at J to 6 bases, leaving 7 bases not matched to a gene. CDR3 bases: TGTGCCAGCAGTTTTGGTCAGGGGGCAAGTCAGCCCCAGCATTTT. It codes for CASSFGQGASQPQHF.

This sequence joins TRBV5-3 and TRBJ1-4; D is uncertain. TRBV5-3 is an ORF; its function is uncertain. This CDR3 comprises 15 residues. The V gene lost 4 bases and the J gene lost 0 bases, with 10 bases spanning the gap. This CDR3 reads CARSPGPSTNEKLFF. Here the CDR3 DNA reads TGTGCCAGAAGCCCCGGGCCTTCAACTAATGAAAAACTGTTTTTT.

The rearrangement links TRBV25-1 to TRBJ2-3; a weak D match, TRBD2 (6 bases). Germline V gene lookup returns CDR1 MGHDK and CDR2 SYGVNS. The CDR3 length is 14 residues. V was cut by 6 bases and J by 0 bases, with 10 bases left in between. CDR3 in DNA: TGTGCCAGCAGGGCGCGGGATAGCACAGATACGCAGTATTTT. Translation gives CASRARDSTDTQYF. Together with reference TRBV25-1 and TRBJ2-3, the CDR3 gives the full variable domain: EADIYQTPRYLVIGTGKKITLECSQTMGHDKMYWYQQDPGMELHLIHYSYGVNSTEKGDLSSESTVSRIRTEHFPLTLESARPSHTSQYLCASRARDSTDTQYFGPGTRLTVL.

Details on this clone: The same CDR3 also results from other DNA sequences found in this sample. The chain employs TRBV5-1 and TRBJ2-1; D is unclear. V lost 3 bases and J 1 base, leaving 5 bases between the germline ends. Germline V gene sequence: CDR1 SGHRS, CDR2 YFSETQ. The CDR3 spans 13 residues. The DNA of the CDR3 is TGCGCCAGCAGCTCCCGTTCCTACAATGAGCAGTTCTTC. It yields the protein CASSSRSYNEQFF.

The J gene is TRBJ2-7, the V gene TRBV11-2; 9 nucleotides agree with TRBD2. The CDR3 totals 18 residues. Germline loops: CDR1 SGHAT, CDR2 FQNNGV. V shed 0 bases and J 2 bases; nucleotides not matched to a gene: 11. The CDR3 sequence: CASSLDASTSGSPYEQYF. The CDR3 region has the DNA TGTGCCAGCAGCTTAGACGCCTCGACTAGCGGCAGTCCCTACGAGCAGTACTTC. The full variable domain, with the rest looked up from reference TRBV11-2 and TRBJ2-7, is EAGVAQSPRYKIIEKRQSVAFWCNPISGHATLYWYQQILGQGPKLLIQFQNNGVVDDSQLPKDRFSAERLKGVDSTLKIQPAKLEDSAVYLCASSLDASTSGSPYEQYFGPGTRLTVT.

The gene calls are TRBV29-1 and TRBJ1-2, with 7 bases matching TRBD1. The CDR3 has 13 amino acids. V lost 4 bases to trimming and J lost 5 bases; unmatched junction nucleotides: 7. Germline loops: CDR1 SQVTM, CDR2 ANQGSEA. The CDR3 spells CSVGLRGRYGYTF. The DNA for the CDR3 is TGCAGCGTTGGTCTCAGGGGGAGGTATGGCTACACCTTC.

On this clone: Other DNA sequences in the sample encode the same CDR3. This chain uses TRBV7-3 with TRBJ2-5, with a possible D match to TRBD2 (6 bases). The CDR3 totals 13 residues. Germline CDR1 reads SGHTA; CDR2 reads FQGTGA. V dropped 1 base and J dropped 4 bases, with 7 bases sitting between them. The CDR3 loop reads CASSLRRGETQYF. DNA for the CDR3: TGTGCCAGCAGCTTAAGGCGGGGAGAGACCCAGTACTTC.

The rearrangement joins TRBV28 to TRBJ1-1, with D possibly matching TRBD1 (5 bases). Germline lookup yields CDR1 MDHEN and CDR2 SYDVKM. CDR3 length: 15 residues. V lost 5 bases, J lost 4 bases, and 17 bases lay in between. In DNA, the CDR3 is TGTGCCAGCAGTCGCCTGGGACCGCAAGGCACTGAAGCTTTCTTT. Protein: CASSRLGPQGTEAFF.